These 8 T cell receptor beta chains share one sample of origin, sequenced in a study of blood T cell repertoires in COVID-19. TCRdb's copy holds only in-frame clones and misses some; the assay was immunoSEQ multiplex PCR. The profile covers approximately 260,000 clones, with about 88% appearing a single time and 2.1% taken by the ten largest. The material sequenced was peripheral blood. The receptors here all came from a woman between 40 and 55 years old who had recovered from COVID-19.

This sequence joins TRBV11-2 and TRBJ2-1; 9 nucleotides align to TRBD2. The CDR3 contains 16 residues. In germline, CDR1 is SGHAT, CDR2 FQNNGV. The J segment lost 2 bases and the V segment lost 2 bases, leaving 4 bases of the junction unmatched. CDR3 sequence: CASSLLSGGTYNEQFF. The CDR3 DNA follows: TGTGCCAGCAGCTTACTAAGCGGGGGGACCTACAATGAGCAGTTCTTC.

The V gene is TRBV19, the J gene TRBJ2-2; tentative D call: TRBD2 (5 bases). CDR3 length: 14 amino acids. Deletions cut 3 bases from V and 6 bases from J, with 11 bases between. Germline V CDR1 and CDR2: LNHDA, SQIVND (reference sequence). CDR3 nucleotides: TGTGCCAGTAGTATTTGGACTCAGGCCGGGGAGCTGTTTTTT. It codes for CASSIWTQAGELFF.

The chain recombines TRBV5-1 with TRBJ2-6; D might be TRBD2 (7 bases). The CDR3 is made up of 16 amino acids. The V gene lost 3 bases and the J gene lost 4 bases, with 14 bases spanning the gap. CDR1 is SGHRS and CDR2 is YFSETQ in the germline V gene. CDR3 amino acids: CASSWPAGAGANVLTF. The CDR3 DNA reads TGCGCCAGCAGCTGGCCCGCGGGGGCGGGGGCCAACGTCCTGACTTTC.

V is TRBV2 and J is TRBJ2-7; TRBD1 matches at 10 bases. There are 13 residues in the CDR3. Trimming at V came to 8 bases and at J to 7 bases, leaving 8 bases not matched to a gene. CDR1 SNHLY and CDR2 FYNNEI come from the germline V gene. The CDR3 coding sequence is TGTGCCAGCTTTTTCCAGGGACAGGGGGAGCAGTACTTC. Protein product: CASFFQGQGEQYF.

The chain has TRBV5-1 and TRBJ1-2; 8 positions agree with TRBD1. Germline V gene sequence: CDR1 SGHRS, CDR2 YFSETQ. The V segment lost 5 bases and the J segment 6 bases; nucleotides outside the gene matches: 15. There are 16 residues in the CDR3. DNA of the CDR3: TGCGCCAGCAGTACAGGGGGGGCCTCCTCTAGGGATGGCTACACCTTC. This encodes CASSTGGASSRDGYTF.

V is TRBV19 and J is TRBJ1-6, with D tentatively TRBD1 (5 bases). The CDR3 has 15 residues. Germline CDR1 and CDR2: LNHDA and SQIVND (reference sequence). Trimming took 6 bases from V and 4 from J, leaving 13 bases between them. In DNA form, the CDR3 reads TGTGCCAGTAGAGTCGGGGGAGCTTATAATTCACCCCTCCACTTT. It codes for CASRVGGAYNSPLHF.

The chain couples TRBV2 to TRBJ2-1; D remains ambiguous. Germline V gene data show CDR1 as SNHLY and CDR2 as FYNNEI. This CDR3 has 15 amino acids. Trimming left V 3 bases short and J 0 bases short, with 9 bases between. In nucleotides, the CDR3 is TGTGCCAGCAGTGACGATAGAAGCTCCTACAATGAGCAGTTCTTC. It encodes CASSDDRSSYNEQFF.

The chain has TRBV3-1 (or the pseudogene TRBV3-2) and TRBJ2-5; TRBD2 matches 8 bases. Germline V gives CDR1 LGHDT, CDR2 YNNKEL (reference sequence). Trimming cost V 6 bases and J 14 bases; bases outside gene matches: 8. This CDR3 is built from 11 residues. The CDR3 region is CASSYREGLYF. Here the CDR3 DNA reads TGTGCCAGCAGTTACCGGGAGGGATTATACTTC.